The 21 T cell receptor beta chains reported below all come from one sample, sequenced in a study of blood T cell repertoires in COVID-19. Profiled with immunoSEQ multiplex PCR; TCRdb holds only in-frame clones, not every one. The sample shows around 210,000 clones, around 81% of them seen only once. The sample comprised peripheral blood. The receptors originated from a man aged 60 to 69 with COVID-19, enrolled during active disease.

This rearrangement joins TRBV4-1 to TRBJ1-4; 11 nucleotides match TRBD1. In germline, CDR1 is MGHRA, CDR2 YSYEKL. J lost 8 bases, V lost 0 bases, and 2 bases had no gene match. The CDR3 consists of 15 residues. Here the CDR3 DNA reads TGCGCCAGCAGCCAAGAGGGGACAGGGGGGGAAAAACTGTTTTTT. Translating it yields CASSQEGTGGEKLFF.

This chain joins TRBV19 and TRBJ2-1; possible D gene TRBD2, 6 bases. Germline values: CDR1 LNHDA, CDR2 SQIVND (reference sequence). V gave up 7 bases and J gave up 4 bases, with 14 bases separating them. There are 14 residues in the CDR3. The CDR3 region has the DNA TGTGCCAGTATGGATAGCGGTCATTACAATGAGCAGTTCTTC. It encodes CASMDSGHYNEQFF.

This sequence joins TRBV18 and TRBJ1-2; TRBD1 agrees at 7 bases. Germline-derived CDR1 and CDR2 are KGHSH and LQKENI. J lost 7 bases, V lost 3 bases, and 5 bases had no gene match. The CDR3 is 13 amino acids. CDR3 in DNA: TGTGCCAGCTCACCCCAGGGGGAAGTTGGCTACACCTTC. Protein: CASSPQGEVGYTF. The full variable domain, completed using reference TRBV18 and TRBJ1-2, is NAGVMQNPRHLVRRRGQEARLRCSPMKGHSHVYWYRQLPEEGLKFMVYLQKENIIDESGMPKERFSAEFPKEGPSILRIQQVVRGDSAAYFCASSPQGEVGYTFGSGTRLTVV.

This chain connects TRBV19 to TRBJ1-5; no reliable D call. The germline gives CDR1 LNHDA, CDR2 SQIVND (reference sequence). The CDR3 is made up of 16 amino acids. Trimming took off 6 bases at V and 3 bases at J, with 18 bases between the two ends. This chain's CDR3 is CASRIRDKMPNQPQHF. The CDR3 region has the DNA TGTGCCAGTAGGATTAGAGACAAAATGCCCAATCAGCCCCAGCATTTT.

The genes are TRBV7-9 and TRBJ1-2, with D tentatively TRBD1 (5 bases). Trimming cost V 5 bases and J 6 bases, with 13 bases left between them. Germline V CDR1 and CDR2: SEHNR, FQNEAQ (reference sequence). The CDR3 runs to 13 residues. DNA for the CDR3: TGTGCCAGCAGCCCCCCAGGGCCTCATGGCTACACCTTC. This encodes CASSPPGPHGYTF.

The chain combines TRBV18 with TRBJ2-7, with a weak D call TRBD1 (6 bases). Per germline, CDR1 KGHSH and CDR2 LQKENI. Between the trimmed V and J ends, which lost 6 bases and 7 bases, there was a span of 16 bases. The CDR3 has 13 amino acids. CDR3 DNA sequence: TGTGCCAGCTCCTCGGGACAAGGGATTGAGCAGTACTTC. It is translated as CASSSGQGIEQYF.

This clone was recorded a few times. The chain carries TRBV7-2 and TRBJ1-1; D remains ambiguous. Germline V CDR1 and CDR2: SGHTA, FQGNSA. Deletions cut 5 bases from V and 4 bases from J, with 17 bases between. The CDR3 contains 15 residues. The CDR3 spells CASSGGNRLSTEAFF. The CDR3 nucleotides read TGTGCCAGCAGCGGCGGTAACAGACTAAGCACTGAAGCTTTCTTT. Supplemented by reference TRBV7-2 and TRBJ1-1, the full variable domain reads GAGVSQSPSNKVTEKGKDVELRCDPISGHTALYWYRQSLGQGLEFLIYFQGNSAPDKSGLPSDRFSAERTGGSVSTLTIQRTQQEDSAVYLCASSGGNRLSTEAFFGQGTRLTVV.

In its sample, this clone was seen a few times. V gene TRBV4-2 combines with J gene TRBJ2-1, with 16 nucleotides matching TRBD2. The length of the CDR3 is 21 residues. The germline gives CDR1 LGHNA, CDR2 YNFKEQ. The V segment lost 1 base and the J segment 0 bases; nucleotides outside the gene matches: 9. CDR3 residues: CASSQGPPGLAGGPSYNEQFF. DNA of the CDR3: TGTGCCAGCAGCCAAGGCCCGCCGGGACTAGCGGGAGGGCCCTCCTACAATGAGCAGTTCTTC.

This clone appeared once. The chain has TRBV5-8 and TRBJ2-7, with 10 bases fitting TRBD1. The CDR3 runs 15 residues. CDR1 is SGHTS and CDR2 is YDEGEE in the germline V gene. With V trimmed by 4 bases and J by 2 bases, 6 bases remained unmatched. The CDR3 region is CASSLGTGVAYEQYF. As DNA, the CDR3 is TGTGCCAGCAGCCTGGGGACAGGGGTTGCCTACGAGCAGTACTTC.

The chain uses TRBV6-1 and TRBJ1-5, with TRBD1 as a possible D gene (5 bases). Germline CDR1 and CDR2: MNHNS and SASEGT. Trimming stripped 3 bases from V and 2 bases from J, with 8 bases between. CDR3 size: 14 residues. CDR3 sequence: CASSEGGGNQPQHF. The CDR3 nucleotides are TGTGCCAGCAGTGAGGGGGGGGGCAATCAGCCCCAGCATTTT.

The CDR3 region has the DNA TGTGCCAGCAGGGTAGAGGGGAACACTGAAGCTTTCTTT. Translation: CASRVEGNTEAFF. This chain connects TRBV2 to TRBJ1-1; D not certain. The CDR3 totals 13 residues. In germline, CDR1 is SNHLY, CDR2 FYNNEI. With 6 bases removed from V and 1 base from J, the gap between germline ends came to 9 bases. Filled out from reference TRBV2 and TRBJ1-1, the complete variable domain reads EPEVTQTPSHQVTQMGQEVILRCVPISNHLYFYWYRQILGQKVEFLVSFYNNEISEKSEIFDDQFSVERPDGSNFTLKIRSTKLEDSAMYFCASRVEGNTEAFFGQGTRLTVV.

This chain joins TRBV4-2 and TRBJ2-1, with 12 bases aligning to TRBD2. Germline V lookup: CDR1 LGHNA, CDR2 YNFKEQ. Trimming took 2 bases from V and 2 from J; bases not matched to a gene: 16. This CDR3 has 21 residues. The CDR3 DNA sequence: TGTGCCAGCAGCCAACCGAACCCGGGACTAGCGGGTCAAAGGGCCTACAATGAGCAGTTCTTC. Amino acids: CASSQPNPGLAGQRAYNEQFF.

This clone appeared a few times. The chain couples TRBV5-1 to TRBJ1-5; D remains ambiguous. Germline V gives CDR1 SGHRS, CDR2 YFSETQ. The CDR3 runs 14 residues. The V and J ends lost 0 bases and 0 bases respectively, with 4 bases between them. This chain's CDR3 is CASSLGNSNQPQHF. The CDR3 coding sequence is TGCGCCAGCAGCTTGGGTAATAGCAATCAGCCCCAGCATTTT.

CDR3 protein: CASSLYGTGSGNTIYF. The CDR3 DNA is TGTGCCAGCAGCTTATACGGGACAGGCTCTGGAAACACCATATATTTT. The chain joins TRBV5-4 to TRBJ1-3; 8 nucleotides match TRBD1. J gave up 0 bases and V 2 bases, and 4 bases lay outside the gene matches. This CDR3 region has 16 residues. The germline V gene encodes CDR1 SGHNT and CDR2 YYREEE (reference sequence).

The table lists this clone with a few counts. This chain joins TRBV30 and TRBJ1-5, with TRBD1 matching over 8 bases. The CDR3 is 16 residues long. CDR1 is GTSNPN and CDR2 is SVGIG in the germline V gene (reference sequence). The V segment lost 3 bases and the J segment 4 bases; nucleotides outside the gene matches: 11. CDR3 region: CAWSRLGQGGNQPQHF. CDR3 DNA sequence: TGTGCCTGGAGCCGTCTTGGACAGGGTGGAAATCAGCCCCAGCATTTT.

Only one count was recorded for this clone. V and J are TRBV30 and TRBJ2-5; 10 bases match TRBD1. CDR3 length equals 15 residues. Germline CDR1 is GTSNPN and CDR2 is SVGIG (reference sequence). V gave up 1 base and J gave up 5 bases; unmatched junction bases: 7. CDR3 bases: TGTGCCTGGAGTGGGACAGGGGGGGATGTGGAGACCCAGTACTTC. Translated: CAWSGTGGDVETQYF.

The genes are TRBV5-5 and TRBJ1-1, with 8 bases lining up with TRBD1. CDR3 length: 14 residues. Germline trimming cut 2 bases from V and 5 bases from J; bases unmatched to any gene: 5. Germline lookup yields CDR1 SGHKS and CDR2 YYEKEE (reference sequence). CDR3 protein: CASSFPGGKTEAFF. In DNA form, the CDR3 reads TGTGCCAGCAGCTTTCCAGGGGGCAAGACTGAAGCTTTCTTT.

This chain connects TRBV10-2 to TRBJ1-5; TRBD1 is a possible D gene (5 bases). V lost 2 bases and J lost 2, with 13 bases in between. The CDR3 extends over 16 amino acids. Germline V gene data show CDR1 as WSHSY and CDR2 as SAAADI. The CDR3 is CASSEQGLRGNQPQHF. The CDR3 nucleotides are TGCGCCAGCAGTGAGCAGGGTCTCAGGGGCAATCAGCCCCAGCATTTT.

As DNA, the CDR3 is TGTGCCAGCAGCCCGGGACTCACTAATGAAAAACTGTTTTTT. This encodes CASSPGLTNEKLFF. The chain combines TRBV11-2 with TRBJ1-4; the D gene is possibly TRBD1 (5 bases). V was trimmed by 5 bases and J by 2 bases, leaving 9 bases between them. The CDR3 is made up of 14 amino acids. Germline loops: CDR1 SGHAT, CDR2 FQNNGV.

The chain links TRBV7-2 to TRBJ2-7; possibly TRBD1 for D (5 bases). The CDR3 is 12 amino acids. From germline, CDR1 is SGHTA and CDR2 FQGNSA. Deletions cut 3 bases from V and 6 bases from J, with 9 bases between. CDR3 coding DNA: TGTGCCAGCAGCTTCAGGGCTGGCGAGCAGTACTTC. Translating it yields CASSFRAGEQYF. The whole variable domain, filled in from reference TRBV7-2 and TRBJ2-7, reads GAGVSQSPSNKVTEKGKDVELRCDPISGHTALYWYRQSLGQGLEFLIYFQGNSAPDKSGLPSDRFSAERTGGSVSTLTIQRTQQEDSAVYLCASSFRAGEQYFGPGTRLTVT.

This sequence joins TRBV3-1 (or the pseudogene TRBV3-2) and TRBJ2-3; D is possibly TRBD2 (5 bases). The germline CDR1 and CDR2 sequences are LGHDT and YNNKEL (reference sequence). V shed 4 bases and J shed 2 bases, with 16 bases lying between them. CDR3 length equals 16 residues. CDR3 nucleotides: TGTGCCAGCAGCCCTTTGGTAGCGCGTAACACAGATACGCAGTATTTT. This translates into CASSPLVARNTDTQYF.